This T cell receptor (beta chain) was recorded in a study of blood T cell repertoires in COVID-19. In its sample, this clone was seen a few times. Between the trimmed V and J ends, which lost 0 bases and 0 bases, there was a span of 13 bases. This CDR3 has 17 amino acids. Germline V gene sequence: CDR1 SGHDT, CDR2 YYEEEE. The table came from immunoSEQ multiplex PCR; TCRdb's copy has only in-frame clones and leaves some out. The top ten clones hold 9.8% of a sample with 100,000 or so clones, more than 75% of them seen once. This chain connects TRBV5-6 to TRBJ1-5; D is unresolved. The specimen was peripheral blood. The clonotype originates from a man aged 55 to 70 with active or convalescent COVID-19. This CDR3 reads CASSLGGGIYSNQPQHF. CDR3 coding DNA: TGTGCCAGCAGCTTGGGCGGCGGAATTTATAGCAATCAGCCCCAGCATTTT.